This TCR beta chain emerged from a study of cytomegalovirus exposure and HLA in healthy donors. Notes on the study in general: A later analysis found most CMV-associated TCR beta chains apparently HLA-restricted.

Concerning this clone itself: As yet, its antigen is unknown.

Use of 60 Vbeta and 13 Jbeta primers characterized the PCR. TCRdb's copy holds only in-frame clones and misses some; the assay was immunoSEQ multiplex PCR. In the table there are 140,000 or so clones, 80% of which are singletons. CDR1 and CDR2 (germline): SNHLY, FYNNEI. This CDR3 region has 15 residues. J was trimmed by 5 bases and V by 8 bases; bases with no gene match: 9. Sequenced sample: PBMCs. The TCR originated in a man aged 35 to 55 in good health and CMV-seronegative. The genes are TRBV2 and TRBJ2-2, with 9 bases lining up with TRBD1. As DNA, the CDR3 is TGTGCCAGCGATTTCGGGACAGGGAAAACCGGGGAGCTGTTTTTT. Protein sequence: CASDFGTGKTGELFF.